A selection of T cell receptor beta chains follows, all from one sample in a study of persistence of HIV-infected CD4 T cells. Sequencing was performed with immunoSEQ multiplex PCR; in TCRdb, only in-frame clones are kept and a portion is missing. The sample yields 40,000 to 55,000 clones, about 90% seen once. Their antigens are not known. Specimen: CD4+ T cells sorted from PBMCs after approximately 20-hour stimulation, collected from a patient who received antiretroviral therapy. The receptors come from an adult woman with HIV who was CMV-seropositive. Each CDR3 is given with its conserved first and last residue. A D gene is named only where the DNA matches it firmly. Size is stated for part of the rows, as once, few or many counts, or as a class when the clone is expanded.

D gene | J gene | clone size | V gene | CDR3 DNA | CDR3 protein
. | TRBJ1-1 | . | TRBV7-3 | TGTGCCAGCAGCTACTCCCCGGGCAGCACTGAAGCTTTCTTT | CASSYSPGSTEAFF
TRBD1 | TRBJ1-1 | . | TRBV4-1 | TGCGCCAGCAGCCAAGCCCTGGGACAGATAACCCGAACGGGTGAAGCTTTCTTT | CASSQALGQITRTGEAFF
TRBD1 | TRBJ2-1 | . | TRBV29-1 | TGCAGCGTCGATCAGACAGGGTGGAATGAGCAGTTCTTC | CSVDQTGWNEQFF
. | TRBJ2-1 | . | TRBV5-1 | TGCGCCAGCAGCCCTAACCTAGCGAATGAGCAGTTCTTC | CASSPNLANEQFF
TRBD2 | TRBJ2-1 | . | TRBV28 | TGTGCCAGCAGTCAAGGACTAGCGGGAGGGTTCTACAATGAGCAGTTCTTC | CASSQGLAGGFYNEQFF
. | TRBJ1-4 | . | TRBV6-5 | TGTGCCCAGCAGGGTAGGGGGGCGGGACTGTTTTTT | CAQQGRGAGLFF
. | TRBJ1-2 | . | TRBV7-2 | TGTGCCAGCAGCTTAGTTGAGACAGCTTATGGCTACACCTTC | CASSLVETAYGYTF
. | TRBJ1-2 | . | TRBV6-6 | TGTGCCAGCAGTCAGGGGTTTCTCTATGGCTACACCTTC | CASSQGFLYGYTF
. | TRBJ1-1 | few | TRBV9 | TGTGCCAGCAGCGTAGGCGGGGGACTGAACACTGAAGCTTTCTTT | CASSVGGGLNTEAFF
. | TRBJ1-1 | . | TRBV3-1/TRBV3-2 | TGTGCCAGCAGCCAAGATCCAGGCTTAAAAGCTTTCTTT | CASSQDPGLKAFF
. | TRBJ2-7 | . | TRBV15 | TGTGCCACCAGCAGAGAGCTGATCGGACAGTACGAGCAGTACTTC | CATSRELIGQYEQYF
. | TRBJ1-1 | . | TRBV15 | TGTGCCACCAGCAGAGGGGTTTTGGACACTGAAGCTTTCTTT | CATSRGVLDTEAFF
. | TRBJ1-4 | . | TRBV6-5 | TGTGCCAGCAGTTACCGGGGAGCGGGGGATGAAAAACTGTTTTTT | CASSYRGAGDEKLFF
. | TRBJ1-1 | . | TRBV5-4 | TGTGCCAGCAGCTTGGCCGGGGGGACGAACACTGAAGCTTTCTTT | CASSLAGGTNTEAFF
. | TRBJ1-5 | . | TRBV28 | TGTGCCAGCAGTTTATACAGGGAGGGCAATCAGCCCCAGCATTTT | CASSLYREGNQPQHF
. | TRBJ2-7 | once | TRBV6-2/TRBV6-3 | TGTGCCAGCAGTTTAACTCAGGCGCCCTTCTCCTACGAGCAGTACTTC | CASSLTQAPFSYEQYF
TRBD1 | TRBJ2-6 | . | TRBV7-3 | TGTGCCAGCAGCGTTTACAGGGGCGTCCTGACTTTC | CASSVYRGVLTF
. | TRBJ1-6 | . | TRBV10-3 | TGTGCCATCAGTGAGTCGGTGCAGCCCGGGTCACCCCTCCACTTT | CAISESVQPGSPLHF
TRBD1 | TRBJ1-2 | once | TRBV7-9 | TGTGCCAGCAGCTTAGAAGGGGGCGCGTCTAGCTACACCTTC | CASSLEGGASSYTF
. | TRBJ1-2 | . | TRBV7-2 | TGTGCCAGCAGCTTATTACGGGGGAGCGGTGGCTACACCTTC | CASSLLRGSGGYTF
. | TRBJ2-5 | . | TRBV10-3 | TGTGCCATCAGTGAGTCGAGGGGCCGGGAGACCCAGTACTTC | CAISESRGRETQYF
TRBD1 | TRBJ2-1 | . | TRBV28 | TGTGCCAGCTTTGGGACAGGCCTCTACAATGAGCAGTTCTTC | CASFGTGLYNEQFF
. | TRBJ2-5 | once | TRBV5-4 | TGTGCCAGCAGCTTGGCCTTTGGCGGGAACGCGAAGACCCAGTACTTC | CASSLAFGGNAKTQYF
TRBD1 | TRBJ2-7 | . | TRBV2 | TGTGCCAGCAGGCAAAGGACAGGACCCTACGAGCAGTACTTC | CASRQRTGPYEQYF
. | TRBJ1-5 | . | TRBV6-5 | TGTGCCAGCAGACGGGGCCTCAGTCAGCCCCAGCATTTT | CASRRGLSQPQHF
TRBD1 | TRBJ2-3 | . | TRBV4-1 | TGCGCCAGCAGCCAAGATGCGACAGGGGGCACAGATACGCAGTATTTT | CASSQDATGGTDTQYF
TRBD1 | TRBJ1-2 | . | TRBV5-4 | TGTGCCAGCAGATACGACAGGGCCAACTATGGCTACACCTTC | CASRYDRANYGYTF
. | TRBJ1-1 | . | TRBV18 | TGTGCCAGCTCACCGGGAGGAAACACTGAAGCTTTCTTT | CASSPGGNTEAFF
. | TRBJ2-5 | . | TRBV7-6 | TGTGCCGTGGGGCCAGGGGACTACCAAGAGACCCAGTACTTC | CAVGPGDYQETQYF
. | TRBJ2-2 | . | TRBV19 | TGTGCCAGTAGTAAAAGGGCTACCGGGGAGCTGTTTTTT | CASSKRATGELFF
. | TRBJ1-4 | . | TRBV28 | TGTGCCAGCCACGGCCGAGAAGGGGTCATTAATGAAAAACTGTTTTTT | CASHGREGVINEKLFF
. | TRBJ2-2 | . | TRBV28 | TGTGCCAGTAGTCCTCAGATCGGGGAGCTGTTTTTT | CASSPQIGELFF
TRBD2 | TRBJ2-7 | . | TRBV23-1 | TGCGCCAGCAGTCAATCGTACAGGACTAGCTCCTACGAGCAGTACTTC | CASSQSYRTSSYEQYF
. | TRBJ1-1 | . | TRBV3-1/TRBV3-2 | TGTGCCAGCATCCCGACCGGGGGTTTTATCGCTTTCTTT | CASIPTGGFIAFF
. | TRBJ2-7 | once | TRBV7-2 | TGTGCCAGCAGCTTAGGCAGGGGGGACTACGAGCAGTACTTC | CASSLGRGDYEQYF
. | TRBJ2-1 | . | TRBV7-3 | TGTGCCAGCAGCTTAACCCAGAGGAATGAGCAGTTCTTC | CASSLTQRNEQFF
. | TRBJ2-7 | . | TRBV6-6 | TGTGCCAGCAGTTCCGAAGGGGTAGCCTACGAGCAGTACTTC | CASSSEGVAYEQYF
TRBD1 | TRBJ2-2 | . | TRBV5-1 | TGCGCCAGCACATTAGGGACAGGGAACACCGGGGAGCTGTTTTTT | CASTLGTGNTGELFF
TRBD1 | TRBJ2-1 | . | TRBV12-5 | TGTGCTAGTGGTTTGGATTGGACAGGGGGAAAGGTGGAGCAGTTCTTC | CASGLDWTGGKVEQFF
. | TRBJ2-2 | . | TRBV30 | TGTGCCTGGAGTGCCGGGGGGAACACCGGGGAGCTGTTTTTT | CAWSAGGNTGELFF
. | TRBJ1-2 | once | TRBV7-9 | TGTGCCAGCAGCTTATCGGGGGACTATGGCTACACCTTC | CASSLSGDYGYTF
TRBD1 | TRBJ1-4 | . | TRBV6-2/TRBV6-3 | TGTGCCAGCAGTTACCCTCCTCGACAGGGCGGTGAAAAACTGTTTTTT | CASSYPPRQGGEKLFF
TRBD1 | TRBJ2-3 | . | TRBV30 | TGTGCCTGGAGTCCCGGGACAGTGGGTTCCACAGATACGCAGTATTTT | CAWSPGTVGSTDTQYF
. | TRBJ2-2 | . | TRBV10-3 | TGTGCCATCAGGAAGGACAGCACCGGGGAGCTGTTTTTT | CAIRKDSTGELFF
. | TRBJ2-2 | . | TRBV9 | TGTGCCAGCAGCGTACAGGGGGGCGTCACCGGGGAGCTGTTTTTT | CASSVQGGVTGELFF
. | TRBJ2-2 | few | TRBV2 | TGTGCCAGCAGTGAGTTGGAGCCGAACACCGGGGAGCTGTTTTTT | CASSELEPNTGELFF
. | TRBJ2-4 | . | TRBV5-8 | TGTGCCAGCAGCTTGGGCGACAGCCTGTGGGGAAACATTCAGTACTTC | CASSLGDSLWGNIQYF
TRBD1 | TRBJ1-2 | . | TRBV19 | TGTGCCAGTAGTAGACAGGGGGCCGGTGGCTACACCTTC | CASSRQGAGGYTF
TRBD1 | TRBJ2-7 | once | TRBV9 | TGTGCCAGCAGCGTAGACGGGACAGGGGGCATCGACGAGCAGTACTTC | CASSVDGTGGIDEQYF
. | TRBJ1-5 | . | TRBV20-1 | TGCAGTGCTAGTTTTGGCAGAAGGGTGGACTTCAATCAGCCCCAGCATTTT | CSASFGRRVDFNQPQHF
. | TRBJ1-2 | . | TRBV20-1 | TGCAGTGCCTACCCGCAAATGAGCTACACCTTC | CSAYPQMSYTF
TRBD1 | TRBJ1-1 | . | TRBV19 | TGTGCCAGTAGTTTGAACAGGGGTGGGACTGAAGCTTTCTTT | CASSLNRGGTEAFF
. | TRBJ1-1 | . | TRBV4-3 | TGCGCCAGCAGCCAAGCGACCGGGAACACTGAAGCTTTCTTT | CASSQATGNTEAFF
. | TRBJ1-4 | . | TRBV4-1 | TGCGCCAGCAGCCAAGGGGCGATACAGGGCTTTATAAATGAAAAACTGTTTTTT | CASSQGAIQGFINEKLFF
TRBD1 | TRBJ2-3 | . | TRBV10-1 | TGCGCCAGCAGCGCCGGCCTCCGGGACAGGGGGTCAGATACGCAGTATTTT | CASSAGLRDRGSDTQYF
TRBD1 | TRBJ1-1 | . | TRBV6-5 | TGTGCCAGCAGAGTCCGACAGGGCGGCACTGAAGCTTTCTTT | CASRVRQGGTEAFF
TRBD2 | TRBJ2-1 | . | TRBV28 | TGTGCCAGCAGTTTATCGGGGACTAGCGGGATAAATGAGCAGTTCTTC | CASSLSGTSGINEQFF